The clone carrying this T cell receptor beta chain was seen a single time. Its target is unknown. This sample is part of a study of shared clonotypes between healthy human individuals. Overall study context: Each donor's CD4 naive and CD4 memory cells filled three plates apiece, CD8 naive two, and CD8 memory one.

The ends lost 6 bases at V and 2 bases at J; junction bases unmatched: 5. The CDR3 loop spans 15 amino acids. Germline assignment: CDR1 SGHDN and CDR2 FVKESK. Using immunoSEQ multiplex PCR, the repertoire was profiled, and TCRdb retains in-frame clones only, with some absent. The sample includes fewer than 400,000 clones, roughly 70% of them seen just once. General study findings and limits: Sorted-subset sequencing, rarefaction showed, was incomplete despite large depth.

This clonotype originated in a man under 40 in good health. The chain recombines TRBV14 with TRBJ2-1, with 9 nucleotides matching TRBD2. Sequencing was done on a sample of memory CD4+ T cells sorted from blood. The subset is: CD45RA-negative fraction. The CDR3 nucleotides are TGTGCCAGCAGTCCGCTAGCGGGAACCTACAATGAGCAGTTCTTC. Translation: CASSPLAGTYNEQFF.